The rows below give T cell receptor beta chains drawn from one sample of a study of blood T cell repertoires in COVID-19. Method: immunoSEQ multiplex PCR; TCRdb's copy keeps in-frame clones and lacks some. Here the sample spans roughly 190,000 clones, about 90% being singletons. The sample taken for sequencing was PBMCs or T cells enriched from blood (not recorded which). These TCRs come from a woman in her thirties who had recovered from COVID-19. The CDR3 runs from the conserved cysteine through the conserved F or W. Each record gives: D gene, J gene, clone size, V gene, CDR3 length, CDR3 DNA, CDR3 protein. The D gene is left open where the match is weak. A clone size is listed for some rows: how often the clone was seen (once, few, many), or a class if it is expanded.

d_gene: -; j_gene: TRBJ2-1; abundance: -; v_gene: TRBV3-1/TRBV3-2; len: 13; CDR3nt: TGTGCCAGCAGCCAGGCGGGGCACGATGAGCAGTTCTTC; CDR3aa: CASSQAGHDEQFF
d_gene: TRBD2; j_gene: TRBJ2-7; abundance: -; v_gene: TRBV19; len: 15; CDR3nt: TGTGCCAGTAGTACCCCGGGAGGATGGAACTACGAGCAGTACTTC; CDR3aa: CASSTPGGWNYEQYF
d_gene: -; j_gene: TRBJ1-3; abundance: -; v_gene: TRBV20-1; len: 13; CDR3nt: TGCAGTGCTAGTGAAGGGACAGGAAACACCATATATTTT; CDR3aa: CSASEGTGNTIYF
d_gene: -; j_gene: TRBJ2-1; abundance: -; v_gene: TRBV3-1/TRBV3-2; len: 14; CDR3nt: TGTGCCAGCAGTCAACCGGGACTCATCAATGAGCAGTTCTTC; CDR3aa: CASSQPGLINEQFF
d_gene: TRBD1; j_gene: TRBJ2-1; abundance: -; v_gene: TRBV7-8; len: 14; CDR3nt: TGTGCCAGCAGCTTAGTACAGGGGTATGGCGAGCAGTTCTTC; CDR3aa: CASSLVQGYGEQFF
d_gene: TRBD1; j_gene: TRBJ1-2; abundance: -; v_gene: TRBV29-1; len: 12; CDR3nt: TGCAGCGTTCGCCGGGACAGGAATGGCTACACCTTC; CDR3aa: CSVRRDRNGYTF
d_gene: TRBD1; j_gene: TRBJ2-1; abundance: -; v_gene: TRBV6-1; len: 14; CDR3nt: TGTGCCAGCAGTGAGGGGACAGGGCTCGGGGAGCAGTTCTTC; CDR3aa: CASSEGTGLGEQFF
d_gene: TRBD2; j_gene: TRBJ2-5; abundance: -; v_gene: TRBV7-2; len: 15; CDR3nt: TGTGCCAGCAGACCTAGCGGGGGGTTAAGAGAGACCCAGTACTTC; CDR3aa: CASRPSGGLRETQYF
d_gene: -; j_gene: TRBJ1-2; abundance: once; v_gene: TRBV24-1; len: 15; CDR3nt: TGTGCCACCAGTGGCCTTAGGGAGAAAGTTTTTGGCTACACCTTC; CDR3aa: CATSGLREKVFGYTF
d_gene: TRBD1; j_gene: TRBJ2-1; abundance: -; v_gene: TRBV24-1; len: 18; CDR3nt: TGTGCCACCAGTGGGCTCGGGACAGGGGTTAGCTCCTACAATGAGCAGTTCTTC; CDR3aa: CATSGLGTGVSSYNEQFF
d_gene: -; j_gene: TRBJ2-1; abundance: few; v_gene: TRBV19; len: 15; CDR3nt: TGTGCCAGTAGTCTTACAGTTCTCCTCACGGATGAGCAGTTCTTC; CDR3aa: CASSLTVLLTDEQFF
d_gene: -; j_gene: TRBJ1-4; abundance: once; v_gene: TRBV2; len: 14; CDR3nt: TGTGCCAGCAGCGCACAGCCAACTAATGAAAAACTGTTTTTT; CDR3aa: CASSAQPTNEKLFF
d_gene: TRBD2; j_gene: TRBJ2-5; abundance: few; v_gene: TRBV24-1; len: 15; CDR3nt: TGTGCCACCAGCCCTAGCGGGGAGAAGGGGGAGACCCAGTACTTC; CDR3aa: CATSPSGEKGETQYF
d_gene: -; j_gene: TRBJ1-1; abundance: -; v_gene: TRBV30; len: 12; CDR3nt: TGTGCCTGGGCGGGAGTTGGCACTGAAGCTTTCTTT; CDR3aa: CAWAGVGTEAFF
d_gene: TRBD2; j_gene: TRBJ2-1; abundance: -; v_gene: TRBV7-9; len: 15; CDR3nt: TGTGCCAGCAGCCGTAGCGGGAGCGCCTACAATGAGCAGTTCTTC; CDR3aa: CASSRSGSAYNEQFF
d_gene: TRBD1; j_gene: TRBJ1-6; abundance: -; v_gene: TRBV4-3; len: 15; CDR3nt: TGCGCCAGCAGCCAAGAAGGGGGCTCTGATTCACCCCTCCACTTT; CDR3aa: CASSQEGGSDSPLHF
d_gene: TRBD2; j_gene: TRBJ2-7; abundance: -; v_gene: TRBV28; len: 15; CDR3nt: TGTGCCAGCAGTTCGCCTCCGGGGGGTAGTGGCGAGCAGTACTTC; CDR3aa: CASSSPPGGSGEQYF
d_gene: -; j_gene: TRBJ1-2; abundance: -; v_gene: TRBV7-3; len: 14; CDR3nt: TGTGCCAGCAGCTTAACGGGCGGGGGTAAAGGCTACACCTTC; CDR3aa: CASSLTGGGKGYTF
d_gene: TRBD1; j_gene: TRBJ1-6; abundance: -; v_gene: TRBV30; len: 15; CDR3nt: TGTGCCTGGAGTGTACTAATGAGGGGGCGATCACCCCTCCACTTT; CDR3aa: CAWSVLMRGRSPLHF
d_gene: TRBD1; j_gene: TRBJ2-7; abundance: -; v_gene: TRBV5-1; len: 18; CDR3nt: TGCGCCAGCAGCTTTTACTTGGGGGGCGACAGGGGAAAAAGGGAGCAGTACTTC; CDR3aa: CASSFYLGGDRGKREQYF
d_gene: TRBD1; j_gene: TRBJ2-1; abundance: few; v_gene: TRBV6-2/TRBV6-3; len: 15; CDR3nt: TGTGCCAGCAGTTTAAAGGTCAGGGGGTTCGGTGAGCAGTTCTTC; CDR3aa: CASSLKVRGFGEQFF
d_gene: TRBD1; j_gene: TRBJ2-6; abundance: -; v_gene: TRBV19; len: 18; CDR3nt: TGTGCCAGTAGTATAGCCGGGCCAGGGGGTGTAGGGGCCAACGTCCTGACTTTC; CDR3aa: CASSIAGPGGVGANVLTF
d_gene: TRBD2; j_gene: TRBJ2-1; abundance: -; v_gene: TRBV7-2; len: 15; CDR3nt: TGTGCCAGCAGCTGGACTAGCGGGTCCTACAATGAGCAGTTCTTC; CDR3aa: CASSWTSGSYNEQFF
d_gene: -; j_gene: TRBJ1-2; abundance: -; v_gene: TRBV7-9; len: 10; CDR3nt: TGTGCCAGCACCCCGTCGATCGGTTTCTTC; CDR3aa: CASTPSIGFF
d_gene: TRBD2; j_gene: TRBJ2-7; abundance: -; v_gene: TRBV27; len: 16; CDR3nt: TGTGCCAGCAGTCGCCTGGCTAGCGGGAGGTCCTACGAGCAGTACTTC; CDR3aa: CASSRLASGRSYEQYF
d_gene: -; j_gene: TRBJ1-1; abundance: few; v_gene: TRBV5-1; len: 9; CDR3nt: TGCGCCAGCAGCTTCAGTGTGCTCTTT; CDR3aa: CASSFSVLF
d_gene: TRBD2; j_gene: TRBJ2-2; abundance: -; v_gene: TRBV5-1; len: 15; CDR3nt: TGCGCCAGCAGCTTTAGCGGGGGGGCAACCGGGGAGCTGTTTTTT; CDR3aa: CASSFSGGATGELFF
d_gene: -; j_gene: TRBJ1-1; abundance: -; v_gene: TRBV5-6; len: 16; CDR3nt: TGTGCCAGCAACCTCGTGGGACATCGCATGAACACTGAAGCTTTCTTT; CDR3aa: CASNLVGHRMNTEAFF
d_gene: -; j_gene: TRBJ2-7; abundance: -; v_gene: TRBV30; len: 16; CDR3nt: TGTGCCTGGACTAAAGCCCCAAGCGGGTTTGCCTACGAGCAGTACTTC; CDR3aa: CAWTKAPSGFAYEQYF
d_gene: TRBD1; j_gene: TRBJ1-6; abundance: many; v_gene: TRBV5-4; len: 16; CDR3nt: TGTGCCAGCAGCCCACGGACAGGGGGCGGCAATTCACCCCTCCACTTT; CDR3aa: CASSPRTGGGNSPLHF
d_gene: -; j_gene: TRBJ1-6; abundance: -; v_gene: TRBV3-1/TRBV3-2; len: 11; CDR3nt: TGTGCCAGCAGTAGCCTTGGGCCCCTCCACTTT; CDR3aa: CASSSLGPLHF
d_gene: TRBD1; j_gene: TRBJ1-2; abundance: -; v_gene: TRBV27; len: 19; CDR3nt: TGTGCCAGCAGCACTTTTGGGAACCTTAGGGACAGCCCTAACTATGGCTACACCTTC; CDR3aa: CASSTFGNLRDSPNYGYTF
d_gene: TRBD1; j_gene: TRBJ2-5; abundance: -; v_gene: TRBV9; len: 16; CDR3nt: TGTGCCAGCAGCGAGACAGGGACAGGGAGTATGAAGACCCAGTACTTC; CDR3aa: CASSETGTGSMKTQYF
d_gene: TRBD1; j_gene: TRBJ1-2; abundance: -; v_gene: TRBV5-1; len: 14; CDR3nt: TGCGCCAGCAGACCCGGGACAGCCGTCTATGGCTACACCTTC; CDR3aa: CASRPGTAVYGYTF
d_gene: -; j_gene: TRBJ2-1; abundance: -; v_gene: TRBV7-9; len: 14; CDR3nt: TGTGCCAGCAGCTTATTCGGGGGTAACAATGAGCAGTTCTTC; CDR3aa: CASSLFGGNNEQFF
d_gene: -; j_gene: TRBJ1-1; abundance: -; v_gene: TRBV6-2/TRBV6-3; len: 14; CDR3nt: TGTGCCAGCAGTTACATACAGGTGGACACTGAAGCTTTCTTT; CDR3aa: CASSYIQVDTEAFF
d_gene: -; j_gene: TRBJ1-2; abundance: -; v_gene: TRBV7-9; len: 14; CDR3nt: TGTGCCAGCAGCCAGGCCCTTTCCCACTATGGCTACACCTTC; CDR3aa: CASSQALSHYGYTF
d_gene: -; j_gene: TRBJ2-2; abundance: few; v_gene: TRBV6-2/TRBV6-3; len: 16; CDR3nt: TGTGCCAGCAGCTCTCCGGCGACAGGATTCACCGGGGAGCTGTTTTTT; CDR3aa: CASSSPATGFTGELFF
d_gene: TRBD1; j_gene: TRBJ1-2; abundance: -; v_gene: TRBV7-2; len: 18; CDR3nt: TGTGCCAGCAGCTTAGCGCAAGGACAGGTGAGAAGGCACTATGGCTACACCTTC; CDR3aa: CASSLAQGQVRRHYGYTF
d_gene: TRBD2; j_gene: TRBJ2-3; abundance: -; v_gene: TRBV24-1; len: 16; CDR3nt: TGTGCCACCAGTGTCCCGATAGGGGAGGGCGCAGATACGCAGTATTTT; CDR3aa: CATSVPIGEGADTQYF
d_gene: -; j_gene: TRBJ1-2; abundance: once; v_gene: TRBV10-3; len: 13; CDR3nt: TGTGCCATCAGGGACACCCACCTCAATGGCTACACCTTC; CDR3aa: CAIRDTHLNGYTF
d_gene: -; j_gene: TRBJ2-2; abundance: -; v_gene: TRBV5-1; len: 16; CDR3nt: TGCGCCAGCAGCTTGGGGGGGCGCCAGGTCAATCTGAAGCTGTTTTTT; CDR3aa: CASSLGGRQVNLKLFF
d_gene: -; j_gene: TRBJ2-7; abundance: few; v_gene: TRBV4-2; len: 14; CDR3nt: TGTGCCAGCAGCCGGGACATGCACTCCTACGAGCAGTACTTC; CDR3aa: CASSRDMHSYEQYF
d_gene: -; j_gene: TRBJ1-2; abundance: -; v_gene: TRBV4-2; len: 17; CDR3nt: TGTGCCAGCAGCCCCCCGAGGATGTCGACCCTAGGGGATGGCTACACCTTC; CDR3aa: CASSPPRMSTLGDGYTF
d_gene: TRBD2; j_gene: TRBJ2-5; abundance: -; v_gene: TRBV30; len: 14; CDR3nt: TGTGCCTGGAGTGTGGGAGGGCCACGCAAGACCCAGTACTTC; CDR3aa: CAWSVGGPRKTQYF
d_gene: -; j_gene: TRBJ1-5; abundance: few; v_gene: TRBV5-6; len: 15; CDR3nt: TGTGCCAGCAGCTCGGGACTGAATAGCAATCAGCCCCAGCATTTT; CDR3aa: CASSSGLNSNQPQHF
d_gene: -; j_gene: TRBJ1-2; abundance: -; v_gene: TRBV29-1; len: 11; CDR3nt: TGCAGCGTTGGGGAGGGGTATGGCTACACCTTC; CDR3aa: CSVGEGYGYTF
d_gene: -; j_gene: TRBJ2-7; abundance: once; v_gene: TRBV7-9; len: 14; CDR3nt: TGTGCCAGCAGCTTAACCAGGGTCACCTACGAGCAGTACTTC; CDR3aa: CASSLTRVTYEQYF
d_gene: TRBD1; j_gene: TRBJ2-1; abundance: -; v_gene: TRBV5-1; len: 15; CDR3nt: TGCGCCAGCAGCCGGACATGGACAGGGAGCAATGAGCAGTTCTTC; CDR3aa: CASSRTWTGSNEQFF
d_gene: TRBD2; j_gene: TRBJ2-2; abundance: -; v_gene: TRBV7-2; len: 19; CDR3nt: TGTGCCAGCAGCTTAGCGGGACTAGCGGGCGAAAAGAACACCGGGGAGCTGTTTTTT; CDR3aa: CASSLAGLAGEKNTGELFF
d_gene: TRBD1; j_gene: TRBJ2-1; abundance: -; v_gene: TRBV6-1; len: 17; CDR3nt: TGTGCCAGCAGTGATCCTAGGGGACAGGGGGCGCGGAATGAGCAGTTCTTC; CDR3aa: CASSDPRGQGARNEQFF
d_gene: -; j_gene: TRBJ1-2; abundance: -; v_gene: TRBV28; len: 13; CDR3nt: TGTGCCAGCACCTTGGGCAGAGTCTATGGCTACACCTTC; CDR3aa: CASTLGRVYGYTF
d_gene: -; j_gene: TRBJ2-7; abundance: few; v_gene: TRBV30; len: 13; CDR3nt: TGTGCCTGGAGCTACGACAGGACCTACGAGCAGTACTTC; CDR3aa: CAWSYDRTYEQYF
d_gene: TRBD1; j_gene: TRBJ1-1; abundance: few; v_gene: TRBV4-3; len: 15; CDR3nt: TGCGCCAGCAGCCAATCCCCAGGGGGCTACACTGAAGCTTTCTTT; CDR3aa: CASSQSPGGYTEAFF